This is a list of T cell receptor beta chains from one sample in a study of T cells in Graves' hyperthyroidism and ophthalmopathy. TCRdb recomputed calls from the multiplex PCR reads with MiXCR, one row per CDR3 protein. This sample yields some 490,000 distinct CDR3 sequences, of which roughly a sixth are seen a single time; about 29% belongs to the top ten. The material sequenced was blood. The receptors were sampled from a woman under 40 with Graves' ophthalmopathy. The CDR3 runs from the conserved cysteine through the conserved F or W. D genes are given only for firm matches. A row's size may be missing; if present it is once, few, many or a size class.

J: TRBJ2-1
size: many
D: TRBD1
V: TRBV10-3
CDR3: CAISPGQGYNEQFF
DNA: TGTGCCATCAGCCCGGGACAGGGATACAATGAGCAGTTCTTC

J: TRBJ2-7
size: NA
D: NA
V: TRBV12-3/TRBV12-4
CDR3: CASSPHWTDSRSYEQYF
DNA: TGTGCCAGCAGTCCACACTGGACAGACTCCCGCTCCTACGAGCAGTACTTC

J: TRBJ2-1
size: NA
D: TRBD2
V: TRBV5-1
CDR3: CASRLGLAGGGEQFF
DNA: TGCGCCAGCAGGCTCGGACTAGCGGGAGGGGGTGAGCAGTTCTTC

J: TRBJ1-3
size: few
D: NA
V: TRBV7-2
CDR3: CASSPQGISGNTIYF
DNA: TGTGCCAGCAGCCCCCAGGGCATCTCTGGAAACACCATATATTTT

J: TRBJ2-3
size: few
D: TRBD1
V: TRBV9
CDR3: CASSADRVRDTQYF
DNA: TGTGCCAGCAGTGCTGACAGGGTTAGAGATACGCAGTATTTT

J: TRBJ1-5
size: many
D: NA
V: TRBV27
CDR3: CASSPTPIGQPQHF
DNA: TGTGCCAGCAGTCCTACCCCTATCGGGCAGCCCCAGCATTTT

J: TRBJ2-2
size: NA
D: NA
V: TRBV28
CDR3: CASTRTTGELFF
DNA: TGTGCCAGCACCCGGACCACCGGGGAGCTGTTTTTT

J: TRBJ2-7
size: NA
D: TRBD1
V: TRBV29-1
CDR3: CSVRMTGRREQYF
DNA: TGCAGCGTCCGAATGACAGGGCGCAGGGAGCAGTACTTC

J: TRBJ2-2
size: NA
D: NA
V: TRBV6-1
CDR3: CASRKGLTNTGELFF
DNA: TGTGCCAGCAGAAAAGGACTGACGAACACCGGGGAGCTGTTTTTT

J: TRBJ2-4
size: few
D: TRBD2
V: TRBV4-3
CDR3: CASSQATLAGGRKVKNIQYF
DNA: TGCGCCAGCAGCCAGGCTACACTAGCGGGAGGGCGTAAGGTCAAAAACATTCAGTACTTC

J: TRBJ1-6
size: NA
D: NA
V: TRBV7-2
CDR3: CASSLVDIYSSPLHF
DNA: TGTGCCAGCAGCTTAGTGGACATCTATAGTTCACCCCTCCACTTT

J: TRBJ2-5
size: few
D: NA
V: TRBV10-3
CDR3: CAISESSFAGSQETQYF
DNA: TGTGCCATCAGTGAGTCGAGTTTCGCGGGAAGCCAAGAGACCCAGTACTTC

J: TRBJ1-1
size: NA
D: NA
V: TRBV28
CDR3: CASIFGVNTEAFF
DNA: TGTGCCAGCATATTCGGGGTGAACACTGAAGCTTTCTTT

J: TRBJ2-6
size: NA
D: TRBD1
V: TRBV5-1
CDR3: CASSLWETGGNAGANALTF
DNA: TGCGCCAGCAGCTTGTGGGAAACAGGGGGAAATGCTGGGGCCAACGCCCTGACTTTC

J: TRBJ2-7
size: many
D: NA
V: TRBV7-2
CDR3: CASSNTYEQYF
DNA: TGTGCCAGCAGTAACACCTACGAGCAGTACTTC

J: TRBJ2-3
size: many
D: TRBD2
V: TRBV11-2
CDR3: CASSDRFLAGGRDTQYF
DNA: TGTGCCAGCAGCGACCGCTTTCTAGCGGGAGGCCGGGATACGCAGTATTTT

J: TRBJ1-5
size: many
D: NA
V: TRBV12-3/TRBV12-4
CDR3: CASSSPGFGNQPQHF
DNA: TGTGCCAGCAGTTCCCCAGGGTTTGGCAATCAGCCCCAGCATTTT

J: TRBJ1-4
size: many
D: TRBD1
V: TRBV4-3
CDR3: CASRFMGQGNEKLFF
DNA: TGCGCCAGCAGGTTTATGGGACAGGGGAATGAAAAACTGTTTTTT

J: TRBJ1-1
size: many
D: NA
V: TRBV7-2
CDR3: CASSQGRGSTEAFF
DNA: TGTGCCAGCAGCCAGGGGAGGGGGAGCACTGAAGCTTTCTTT

J: TRBJ1-1
size: NA
D: NA
V: TRBV6-1
CDR3: CASRVAGLNTEAFF
DNA: TGTGCCAGCAGGGTTGCTGGGCTTAACACTGAAGCTTTCTTT

J: TRBJ2-7
size: many
D: NA
V: TRBV5-1
CDR3: CASTFLGSPYEQYF
DNA: TGCGCCAGCACCTTTCTGGGCTCCCCCTACGAGCAGTACTTC

J: TRBJ2-7
size: many
D: TRBD2
V: TRBV30
CDR3: CAWGRVAGLTYEQYF
DNA: TGTGCCTGGGGTAGGGTAGCGGGACTCACCTACGAGCAGTACTTC

J: TRBJ1-2
size: many
D: NA
V: TRBV28
CDR3: CASSDTYQGTNYGYTF
DNA: TGTGCCAGCAGCGACACTTATCAGGGGACAAACTATGGCTACACCTTC

J: TRBJ2-5
size: many
D: TRBD2
V: TRBV12-3/TRBV12-4
CDR3: CASRGLAGTQYF
DNA: TGTGCCAGCAGGGGACTAGCGGGGACCCAGTACTTC

J: TRBJ2-6
size: few
D: NA
V: TRBV6-1
CDR3: CASSSKVTGANVLTF
DNA: TGTGCCAGCAGCTCCAAAGTCACTGGGGCCAACGTCCTGACTTTC

J: TRBJ2-7
size: few
D: NA
V: TRBV6-1
CDR3: CASSSPVFYEQYF
DNA: TGTGCCAGCAGTTCGCCAGTATTCTACGAGCAGTACTTC

J: TRBJ1-6
size: NA
D: TRBD1
V: TRBV9
CDR3: CASSPDRANSPLHF
DNA: TGTGCCAGCAGCCCTGACAGGGCAAATTCACCCCTCCACTTT

J: TRBJ1-5
size: NA
D: NA
V: TRBV5-1
CDR3: CASSLGPRGSNQPQHF
DNA: TGCGCCAGCAGCTTGGGCCCGAGGGGTAGCAATCAGCCCCAGCATTTT

J: TRBJ1-2
size: few
D: NA
V: TRBV4-3
CDR3: CASSQGGPVRSYTF
DNA: TGCGCCAGCAGCCAGGGGGGCCCCGTCAGGAGCTACACCTTC

J: TRBJ2-1
size: many
D: TRBD2
V: TRBV7-9
CDR3: CASSLVVPLAGEDEQFF
DNA: TGTGCCAGCAGCTTAGTAGTACCCCTAGCGGGAGAGGATGAGCAGTTCTTC

J: TRBJ2-1
size: NA
D: NA
V: TRBV29-1
CDR3: CSVDPSLGDNEQFF
DNA: TGCAGCGTTGACCCGAGTCTGGGGGACAATGAGCAGTTCTTC

J: TRBJ2-3
size: many
D: NA
V: TRBV20-1
CDR3: CSARDFAVTTDTQYF
DNA: TGCAGTGCTAGAGATTTTGCAGTTACCACAGATACGCAGTATTTT

J: TRBJ1-2
size: few
D: NA
V: TRBV30
CDR3: CASTDSLLYTF
DNA: TGTGCCTCCACGGACAGTTTACTGTACACCTTC

J: TRBJ1-2
size: NA
D: NA
V: TRBV12-3/TRBV12-4
CDR3: CVSSLGRAANYGYTF
DNA: TGTGTCAGCAGTTTGGGCCGGGCCGCTAACTATGGCTACACCTTC

J: TRBJ2-7
size: NA
D: TRBD2
V: TRBV20-1
CDR3: CSARTSGREYEQYF
DNA: TGCAGTGCTAGGACTAGCGGGAGAGAGTACGAGCAGTACTTC

J: TRBJ2-1
size: many
D: TRBD2
V: TRBV20-1
CDR3: CSASLAGVSYEQFF
DNA: TGCAGTGCTAGTCTAGCGGGAGTTTCTTATGAGCAGTTCTTC

J: TRBJ2-1
size: many
D: NA
V: TRBV20-1
CDR3: CSASETRGDNEQFF
DNA: TGCAGTGCTAGTGAGACTAGGGGAGACAATGAGCAGTTCTTC

J: TRBJ2-1
size: many
D: TRBD1
V: TRBV7-8
CDR3: CASSFRTGGNEQFF
DNA: TGTGCCAGCAGCTTTAGGACAGGGGGCAATGAGCAGTTCTTC

J: TRBJ1-1
size: few
D: TRBD1
V: TRBV9
CDR3: CASSVDLGTGGRTEAFF
DNA: TGTGCCAGCAGCGTAGACCTCGGGACAGGGGGCAGGACTGAAGCTTTCTTT

J: TRBJ2-3
size: many
D: NA
V: TRBV5-8
CDR3: CASSQTRRESADTQYF
DNA: TGTGCCAGCAGCCAGACTAGACGGGAGAGCGCAGATACGCAGTATTTT

J: TRBJ2-7
size: many
D: TRBD2
V: TRBV3-1
CDR3: CASSHLAGKNEQYF
DNA: TGTGCCAGCAGCCACTTAGCGGGGAAGAACGAGCAGTACTTC

J: TRBJ2-7
size: many
D: NA
V: TRBV20-1
CDR3: CSARPTVFSYEQYF
DNA: TGCAGTGCTAGACCGACAGTTTTTTCCTACGAGCAGTACTTC

J: TRBJ2-7
size: many
D: NA
V: TRBV5-5
CDR3: CASSFQTVEQYF
DNA: TGTGCCAGCAGCTTTCAGACTGTCGAGCAGTACTTC

J: TRBJ1-5
size: many
D: NA
V: TRBV6-2/TRBV6-3
CDR3: CASSLLGGPGDQPQHF
DNA: TGTGCCAGCAGTTTATTGGGAGGCCCGGGGGATCAGCCCCAGCATTTT

J: TRBJ2-7
size: many
D: NA
V: TRBV30
CDR3: CAWSVFVGYEQYF
DNA: TGTGCCTGGAGTGTTTTCGTCGGCTACGAGCAGTACTTC

J: TRBJ2-5
size: many
D: TRBD2
V: TRBV28
CDR3: CASSLWREGGETQYF
DNA: TGTGCCAGCAGTTTATGGCGGGAGGGCGGGGAGACCCAGTACTTC

J: TRBJ2-3
size: many
D: TRBD2
V: TRBV28
CDR3: CASQTSATDTQYF
DNA: TGTGCCAGCCAGACTAGCGCCACAGATACGCAGTATTTT

J: TRBJ2-1
size: few
D: NA
V: TRBV6-1
CDR3: CASRNQETQFF
DNA: TGTGCCAGCAGGAACCAAGAGACCCAGTTCTTC

J: TRBJ2-5
size: many
D: NA
V: TRBV7-2
CDR3: CASSTNRGQETQYF
DNA: TGTGCCAGCAGCACCAACCGGGGCCAAGAGACCCAGTACTTC

J: TRBJ1-5
size: NA
D: NA
V: TRBV20-1
CDR3: CSATTAYSNQPQHF
DNA: TGCAGTGCTACGACAGCTTATAGCAATCAGCCCCAGCATTTT

J: TRBJ1-5
size: few
D: NA
V: TRBV4-1
CDR3: CASSQGPKGNQPQHF
DNA: TGCGCCAGCAGCCAAGGTCCGAAAGGAAATCAGCCCCAGCATTTT

J: TRBJ2-3
size: few
D: NA
V: TRBV3-1
CDR3: CASSPHGGGGGDTQYF
DNA: TGTGCCAGCAGCCCCCATGGGGGGGGCGGGGGAGATACGCAGTATTTT

J: TRBJ2-3
size: NA
D: NA
V: TRBV6-1
CDR3: CASTLSGPTDTQYF
DNA: TGTGCCAGCACCCTAAGCGGTCCCACAGATACGCAGTATTTT

J: TRBJ2-1
size: few
D: NA
V: TRBV4-2
CDR3: CASSQEAEGMVQFF
DNA: TGTGCCAGCAGCCAAGAAGCGGAGGGGATGGTACAGTTCTTC

J: TRBJ1-2
size: many
D: NA
V: TRBV20-1
CDR3: CSARGGQGTYGYTF
DNA: TGCAGTGCTAGGGGGGGGCAGGGGACCTATGGCTACACCTTC

J: TRBJ2-5
size: NA
D: TRBD1
V: TRBV5-6
CDR3: CASSHAGTGFLYF
DNA: TGTGCCAGCAGCCACGCGGGGACAGGGTTTTTGTACTTC

J: TRBJ1-1
size: many
D: NA
V: TRBV6-1
CDR3: CASSERWGQGGEAFF
DNA: TGTGCCAGCAGTGAAAGATGGGGCCAGGGCGGCGAAGCTTTCTTT

J: TRBJ2-6
size: many
D: NA
V: TRBV28
CDR3: CASSFDKEPGANVLTF
DNA: TGTGCCAGCAGTTTTGACAAGGAGCCTGGGGCCAACGTCCTGACTTTC

J: TRBJ2-7
size: many
D: NA
V: TRBV7-9
CDR3: CASSLTGFNEQYF
DNA: TGTGCCAGCAGCTTAACCGGGTTCAACGAGCAGTACTTC

J: TRBJ2-5
size: NA
D: NA
V: TRBV5-5
CDR3: CASNPDAHETQYF
DNA: TGTGCCAGCAATCCCGACGCTCACGAGACCCAGTACTTC